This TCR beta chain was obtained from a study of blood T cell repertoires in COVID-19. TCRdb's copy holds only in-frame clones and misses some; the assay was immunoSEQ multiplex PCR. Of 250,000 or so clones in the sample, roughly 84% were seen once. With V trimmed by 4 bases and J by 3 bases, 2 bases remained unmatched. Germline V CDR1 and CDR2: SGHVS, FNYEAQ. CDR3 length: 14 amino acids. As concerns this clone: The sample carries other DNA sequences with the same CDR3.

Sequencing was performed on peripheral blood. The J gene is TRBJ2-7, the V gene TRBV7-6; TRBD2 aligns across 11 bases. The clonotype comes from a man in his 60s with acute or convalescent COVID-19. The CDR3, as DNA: TGTGCCAGCAGCTCCGGGACTAGCGGCTACGAGCAGTACTTC. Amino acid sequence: CASSSGTSGYEQYF.